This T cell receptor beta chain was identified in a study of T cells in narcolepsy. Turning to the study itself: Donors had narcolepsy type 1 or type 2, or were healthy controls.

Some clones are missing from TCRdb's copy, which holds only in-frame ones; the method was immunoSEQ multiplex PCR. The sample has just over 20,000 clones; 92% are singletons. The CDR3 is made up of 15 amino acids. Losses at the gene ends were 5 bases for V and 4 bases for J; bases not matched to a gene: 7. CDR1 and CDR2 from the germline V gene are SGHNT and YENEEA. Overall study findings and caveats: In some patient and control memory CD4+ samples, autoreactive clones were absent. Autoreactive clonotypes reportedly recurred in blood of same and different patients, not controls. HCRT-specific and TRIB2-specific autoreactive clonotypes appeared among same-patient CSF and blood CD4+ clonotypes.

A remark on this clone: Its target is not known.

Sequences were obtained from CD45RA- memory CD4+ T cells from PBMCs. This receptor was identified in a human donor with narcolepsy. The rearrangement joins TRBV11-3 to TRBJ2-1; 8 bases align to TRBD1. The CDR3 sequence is CASSLEGQDYNEQFF. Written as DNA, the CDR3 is TGTGCCAGCAGCCTCGAGGGACAGGATTACAATGAGCAGTTCTTC.